This entry is about one TCR beta chain. Sequencing used immunoSEQ multiplex PCR; TCRdb keeps in-frame clones, though not all of them. The sample consists of 40,000 or so clones, over 65% of them appearing once. Germline V gene lookup returns CDR1 LNHDA and CDR2 SQIVND (reference sequence). V shed 7 bases, J shed 6 bases, and the junction held 7 bases outside the gene matches. The CDR3 loop spans 14 amino acids. This sample stems from a study of PD-L1 blockade in urothelial cancer. Study-level information: Atezolizumab therapy began for patients in about 2014, dosed at 1,200 mg intravenously every 3 weeks.

V usage is TRBV19 and J usage is TRBJ2-2; 8 bases align to TRBD1. This sample comprised PBMCs, obtained around atezolizumab (anti-PD-L1) treatment. The clonotype was recovered from a man between 70 and 80 years old with urothelial cancer. The CDR3 region has the DNA TGTGCCAGTATGACCAACAGGGGGGCCGGGGAGCTGTTTTTT. Translating it yields CASMTNRGAGELFF.